This TCR beta chain derives from a study of T cell changes during pregnancy in multiple sclerosis. The repertoire was sequenced with immunoSEQ multiplex PCR; TCRdb's copy has only in-frame clones and lacks some. The table includes about 100,000 clones, 92% detected once. V dropped 4 bases and J dropped 5; count of bases not matched to a gene: 7. CDR1 is SGHVS and CDR2 is FQNEAQ in the germline V gene. This CDR3 region has 15 residues. V gene TRBV7-8 combines with J gene TRBJ2-1; TRBD2 matches 8 bases. This TCR was sampled from a female donor with multiple sclerosis, enrolled in a pregnancy study. The specimen was peripheral blood, collected after pregnancy. As DNA, the CDR3 is TGTGCCAGCAGCTCACGGGGGGGCCTAAACAATGAGCAGTTCTTC. The encoded protein is CASSSRGGLNNEQFF. Combining the CDR3 with reference TRBV7-8 and TRBJ2-1 gives the whole variable domain GAGVSQSPRYKVAKRGQDVALRCDPISGHVSLFWYQQALGQGPEFLTYFQNEAQLDKSGLPSDRFFAERPEGSVSTLKIQRTQQEDSAVYLCASSSRGGLNNEQFFGPGTRLTVL.